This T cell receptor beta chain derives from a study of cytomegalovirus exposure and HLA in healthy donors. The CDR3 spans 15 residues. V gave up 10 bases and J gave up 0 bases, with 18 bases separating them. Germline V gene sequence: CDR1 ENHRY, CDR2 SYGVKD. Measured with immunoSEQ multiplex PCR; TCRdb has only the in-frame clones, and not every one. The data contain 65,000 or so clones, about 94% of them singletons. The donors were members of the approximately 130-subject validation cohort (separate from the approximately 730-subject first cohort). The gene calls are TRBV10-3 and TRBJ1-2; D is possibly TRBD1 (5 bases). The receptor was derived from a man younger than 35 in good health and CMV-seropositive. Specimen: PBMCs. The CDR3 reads CATVGVGVANYGYTF. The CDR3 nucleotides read TGTGCCACAGTAGGGGTCGGAGTAGCTAACTATGGCTACACCTTC.